These 18 T cell receptor beta chains were sequenced from one sample in a study of blood T cell repertoires in COVID-19. Generated by immunoSEQ multiplex PCR, the TCRdb table keeps only in-frame clones and is missing some. The data show more than 110,000 clones, roughly 84% seen once. The sequenced sample consisted of peripheral blood. All receptors come from a human donor in a cohort sampled during active COVID-19.

The chain uses TRBV11-3 and TRBJ1-2; 10 bases match TRBD1. Germline V CDR1 and CDR2: SGHNT, YENEEA. The CDR3 contains 15 residues. V gave up 5 bases and J gave up 2 bases; unmatched junction bases: 5. The CDR3 nucleotides are TGTGCCAGCAGCCCCGGGACAGGGGAGAACTATGGCTACACCTTC. Translation gives CASSPGTGENYGYTF. Full variable domain (outside the CDR3, taken from reference TRBV11-3 and TRBJ1-2): EAGVVQSPRYKIIEKKQPVAFWCNPISGHNTLYWYLQNLGQGPELLIRYENEEAVDDSQLPKDRFSAERLKGVDSTLKIQPAELGDSAVYLCASSPGTGENYGYTFGSGTRLTVV.

Concerning this clone itself: At the DNA level, this CDR3 is encoded by other sequences in the same sample as well. The chain carries TRBV19 and TRBJ1-1; possible D gene TRBD1, 5 bases. The CDR3 spans 14 residues. The ends were cut back, 3 bases at V and 1 base at J, with 9 bases in the middle. CDR1 and CDR2 (germline): LNHDA, SQIVND (reference sequence). The CDR3 reads CASSIQGSNTEAFF. In DNA form, the CDR3 reads TGTGCCAGTAGTATCCAGGGTTCGAACACTGAAGCTTTCTTT. The full variable domain, rest sourced from reference TRBV19 and TRBJ1-1, is DGGITQSPKYLFRKEGQNVTLSCEQNLNHDAMYWYRQDPGQGLRLIYYSQIVNDFQKGDIAEGYSVSREKKESFPLTVTSAQKNPTAFYLCASSIQGSNTEAFFGQGTRLTVV.

The rearrangement links TRBV5-1 to TRBJ1-1; D remains unclear. The CDR3 consists of 12 residues. The V gene lost 5 bases and the J gene lost 3 bases, with 8 bases spanning the gap. CDR1 is SGHRS and CDR2 is YFSETQ in the germline V gene. The CDR3 nucleotides are TGCGCCAGCAGAGCAGGCTACACTGAAGCTTTCTTT. This translates into CASRAGYTEAFF.

The genes are TRBV6-5 and TRBJ2-3, with TRBD2 identical over 7 bases. CDR3 length: 14 residues. V lost 10 bases and J lost 5; bases outside the gene matches: 12. Germline CDR1 is MNHEY and CDR2 is SVGAGI. CDR3 DNA sequence: TGTGCCACCCTGAAGGGAGGGCTGGGAGATACGCAGTATTTT. As protein: CATLKGGLGDTQYF.

The chain uses TRBV7-2 and TRBJ1-1; D gene ambiguous. CDR1 is SGHTA, CDR2 FQGNSA, per germline. Trimming removed 0 bases at V and 0 bases at J, with 8 bases between. The CDR3 totals 15 residues. The CDR3 protein is CASSLAGNLNTEAFF. The CDR3 DNA reads as TGTGCCAGCAGCTTAGCCGGGAACCTGAACACTGAAGCTTTCTTT. The whole variable domain, filled in from reference TRBV7-2 and TRBJ1-1, reads GAGVSQSPSNKVTEKGKDVELRCDPISGHTALYWYRQSLGQGLEFLIYFQGNSAPDKSGLPSDRFSAERTGGSVSTLTIQRTQQEDSAVYLCASSLAGNLNTEAFFGQGTRLTVV.

The chain recombines TRBV3-1 (or the pseudogene TRBV3-2) with TRBJ2-5; D not certain. Trimming took 1 base from V and 1 from J, leaving 7 bases between them. The length of the CDR3 is 14 residues. Germline V lookup: CDR1 LGHDT, CDR2 YNNKEL (reference sequence). The CDR3 DNA sequence: TGTGCCAGCAGCCAAGGGGCCATCCAAGAGACCCAGTACTTC. Protein product: CASSQGAIQETQYF.

The J gene is TRBJ1-2, the V gene TRBV6-1, with D uncertain. CDR3 length: 15 amino acids. Germline V gene data show CDR1 as MNHNS and CDR2 as SASEGT. The ends were cut back, 2 bases at V and 7 bases at J, with 17 bases in the middle. The DNA for the CDR3 is TGTGCCAGCAGTGAATTCGGGCCGACTAACGGTGGCTACACCTTC. Translated: CASSEFGPTNGGYTF.

This rearrangement joins TRBV9 to TRBJ2-3, with 7 bases lining up with TRBD1. CDR1 is SGDLS and CDR2 is YYNGEE in the germline V gene. Trimming took 5 bases from V and 1 from J; bases not matched to a gene: 7. The CDR3 loop spans 15 amino acids. The CDR3: CASSTGTARTDTQYF. The CDR3 region has the DNA TGTGCCAGCAGTACCGGGACAGCCCGCACAGATACGCAGTATTTT.

The V gene is TRBV12-5, the J gene TRBJ2-1, with 8 positions matching TRBD1. V lost 4 bases and J lost 4; bases outside the gene matches: 6. Per the germline V gene, CDR1 is LGHNT and CDR2 is FRNRAP. The CDR3 length is 15 residues. The CDR3 nucleotides read TGTGCTAGTGGTTCCCGGAGGACAGGGTACAATGAGCAGTTCTTC. It translates to CASGSRRTGYNEQFF.

This clone has just one count. The chain joins TRBV6-2 or TRBV6-3 to TRBJ1-1, with D possibly TRBD1 on 5 matching bases. The V gene lost 7 bases and the J gene lost 3 bases, with 18 bases spanning the gap. There are 15 residues in the CDR3. Germline values: CDR1 MNHEY, CDR2 SVGEGT. The CDR3 loop reads CASTPGGAWDTEAFF. The CDR3, as DNA: TGTGCCAGCACCCCTGGAGGGGCATGGGACACTGAAGCTTTCTTT.

The V call is TRBV3-1 (or the pseudogene TRBV3-2), the J call TRBJ2-3; possible D gene TRBD1, 5 bases. V was clipped by 0 bases and J by 6 bases, with 7 bases between them. Germline CDR1 and CDR2: LGHDT and YNNKEL (reference sequence). There are 13 residues in the CDR3. The CDR3 coding sequence is TGTGCCAGCAGCCAAGAACAGGCCGATACGCAGTATTTT. Its translation is CASSQEQADTQYF.

The chain recombines TRBV2 with TRBJ2-2, with 7 bases fitting TRBD1. Looked up from germline, CDR1 is SNHLY and CDR2 is FYNNEI. The ends lost 3 bases at V and 1 base at J; junction bases unmatched: 2. The CDR3 runs to 15 residues. The CDR3 spells CASSDRGRNTGELFF. The CDR3, as DNA: TGTGCCAGCAGTGACAGGGGGAGGAACACCGGGGAGCTGTTTTTT. Combining the CDR3 with reference TRBV2 and TRBJ2-2 gives the whole variable domain EPEVTQTPSHQVTQMGQEVILRCVPISNHLYFYWYRQILGQKVEFLVSFYNNEISEKSEIFDDQFSVERPDGSNFTLKIRSTKLEDSAMYFCASSDRGRNTGELFFGEGSRLTVL.

This clone was recorded once. The chain carries TRBV12-3 or TRBV12-4 and TRBJ2-7; no reliable D call. The V end lost 0 bases, the J end lost 5 bases, and 5 bases lay between the germline ends. The CDR3 contains 12 residues. The CDR3 nucleotides are TGTGCCAGCAGTTTAGCCAGTCACGAGCAGTACTTC. Amino acid sequence: CASSLASHEQYF.

This chain uses TRBV5-4 with TRBJ2-3; D is ambiguous. Germline-derived CDR1 and CDR2 are SGHNT and YYREEE (reference sequence). V lost 0 bases and J lost 1, with 3 bases in between. CDR3 size: 13 residues. The CDR3 spells CASSLAGTDTQYF. The CDR3 DNA is TGTGCCAGCAGCTTGGCCGGCACAGATACGCAGTATTTT.

The rearrangement links TRBV2 to TRBJ2-3; D is perhaps TRBD1 (6 bases). CDR1 is SNHLY and CDR2 is FYNNEI in the germline V gene. The CDR3 has 15 residues. Trimming shortened V by 5 bases and J by 0 bases, and 12 bases separated the two germline ends. Written as DNA, the CDR3 is TGTGCCAGCAGTACAGGGTTCCCTAGCACAGATACGCAGTATTTT. Protein sequence: CASSTGFPSTDTQYF.

CDR3 region: CATSQSTDTQYF. For the CDR3, the DNA is TGTGCCACCAGCCAAAGCACAGATACGCAGTATTTT. This rearrangement joins TRBV24-1 to TRBJ2-3; no clear D. CDR3 length equals 12 residues. Trimming took off 7 bases at V and 0 bases at J, with 4 bases between the two ends. CDR1 is KGHDR, CDR2 SFDVKD, per germline.

V gene TRBV5-1 combines with J gene TRBJ2-4; D is possibly TRBD2 (6 bases). CDR1 and CDR2 (germline): SGHRS, YFSETQ. This CDR3 contains 15 residues. The V end lost 1 base, the J end lost 6 bases, and 14 bases lay between the germline ends. CDR3 protein: CASSLSDRDLNIQYF. CDR3 sequence (DNA): TGCGCCAGCAGCTTGTCAGATCGGGACTTAAACATTCAGTACTTC.

V and J are TRBV5-5 and TRBJ2-5, with TRBD1 matching over 8 bases. V dropped 0 bases and J dropped 5; count of bases not matched to a gene: 6. The CDR3 consists of 15 residues. Germline values: CDR1 SGHKS, CDR2 YYEKEE (reference sequence). For the CDR3, the DNA is TGTGCCAGCAGCTTGGGACAGGGGAGCAGGGAGACCCAGTACTTC. Its protein product is CASSLGQGSRETQYF.